This T cell receptor beta chain was sequenced during a study of blood T cell repertoires in COVID-19. Study-wide context: Collection of acute and convalescent COVID-19 samples took place in the United States, Italy and Spain. Sources were T cells, B-cell-depleted T cells, or PBMCs; the material itself was cDNA or gDNA.

In the original analysis: How many nucleated cells were present was estimated from reference gene primer amplification. The table came from immunoSEQ multiplex PCR; TCRdb's copy has only in-frame clones and leaves some out. V, J and clone size derive from that table, while D and trimming were established from the DNA sequence. The table includes about 110,000 clones, 75% to 80% detected once. The V gene end was trimmed by 3 bases and the J gene end by 7 bases; junction bases not matched to a gene: 10. The CDR3 length is 16 residues. Germline CDR1 is SGHRS and CDR2 is YFSETQ. The TCR comes from a woman of 80 years or more with active or convalescent COVID-19. The specimen sequenced was peripheral blood. The J gene is TRBJ2-1, the V gene TRBV5-1, with TRBD2 matching 10 bases. The CDR3 nucleotides are TGCGCCAGCAGCTCGGCTACTAGCGGGATTTCAAATGAGCAGTTCTTC. It encodes CASSSATSGISNEQFF.